One T cell receptor (beta chain) is described in this entry. The antigen remains unidentified. The CDR3 is made up of 15 amino acids. Losses at the gene ends were 5 bases for V and 2 bases for J; bases not matched to a gene: 9. CDR1 is LGHNA and CDR2 is YSLEER in the germline V gene. This specimen belongs to a study of T cells in localized non-small cell lung cancer. Findings of the study overall: Adjacent lung tissue had a median around 50 of the top 100 clones found in the tumor. With higher T cell density in blood came longer overall survival. Heterogeneity cannot be ruled out, as sequencing used one tumor region only. Among the tissues sampled, uninvolved adjacent lung had the highest T cell clonality, above tumor.

The assay was immunoSEQ multiplex PCR, and TCRdb's table has in-frame clones only and misses some. Of 20,000 to 30,000 clones listed, 80% to 95% are singletons. The receptor comes from a man aged 40 to 69 with stage III squamous cell lung carcinoma. This chain uses TRBV4-3 with TRBJ2-7; the match to TRBD1 covers 7 bases. Sequenced here: peripheral blood, sampled before any cancer treatment. In nucleotides, the CDR3 is TGCGCCAGCAGCGCACAGGGGTTCCCGACCTACGAGCAGTACTTC. Translated, it gives CASSAQGFPTYEQYF.